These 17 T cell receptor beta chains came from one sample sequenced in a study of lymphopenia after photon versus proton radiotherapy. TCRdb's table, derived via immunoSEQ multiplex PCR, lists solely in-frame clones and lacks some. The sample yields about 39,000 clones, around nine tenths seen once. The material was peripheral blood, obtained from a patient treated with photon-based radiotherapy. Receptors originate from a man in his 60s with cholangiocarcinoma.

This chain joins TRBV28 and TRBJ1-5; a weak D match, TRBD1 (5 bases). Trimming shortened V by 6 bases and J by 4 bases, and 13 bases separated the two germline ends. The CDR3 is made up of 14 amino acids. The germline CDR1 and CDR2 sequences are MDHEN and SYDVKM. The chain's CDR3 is CASRSTGPNQPQHF. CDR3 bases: TGTGCCAGCAGATCTACAGGACCGAATCAGCCCCAGCATTTT.

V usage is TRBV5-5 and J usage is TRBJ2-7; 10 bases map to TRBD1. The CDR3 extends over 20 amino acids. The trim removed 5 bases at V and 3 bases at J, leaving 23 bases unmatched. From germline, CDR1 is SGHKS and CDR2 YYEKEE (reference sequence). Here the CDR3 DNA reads TGTGCCAGCAGTGAAACCCTATCGGGACAGGGGCCACCAAAACTCTACGAGCAGTACTTC. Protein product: CASSETLSGQGPPKLYEQYF.

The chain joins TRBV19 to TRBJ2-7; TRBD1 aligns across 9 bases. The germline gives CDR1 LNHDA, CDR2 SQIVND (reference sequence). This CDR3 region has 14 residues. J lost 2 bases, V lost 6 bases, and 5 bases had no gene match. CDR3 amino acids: CASRSGQGPYEQYF. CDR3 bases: TGTGCCAGTAGGTCGGGACAGGGCCCCTACGAGCAGTACTTC. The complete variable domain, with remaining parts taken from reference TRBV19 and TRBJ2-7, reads DGGITQSPKYLFRKEGQNVTLSCEQNLNHDAMYWYRQDPGQGLRLIYYSQIVNDFQKGDIAEGYSVSREKKESFPLTVTSAQKNPTAFYLCASRSGQGPYEQYFGPGTRLTVT.

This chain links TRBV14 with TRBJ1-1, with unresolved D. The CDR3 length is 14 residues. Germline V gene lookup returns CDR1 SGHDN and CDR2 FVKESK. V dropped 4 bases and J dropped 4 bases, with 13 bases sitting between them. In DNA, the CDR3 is TGTGCCAGCAGCCCCGTGGTGGGTGTCACTGAAGCTTTCTTT. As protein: CASSPVVGVTEAFF.

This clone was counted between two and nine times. The CDR3: CASSEGFSGNTIYF. The CDR3 nucleotides are TGTGCCAGCAGTGAAGGGTTCTCTGGAAACACCATATATTTT. The chain joins TRBV6-1 to TRBJ1-3; D unresolved. V was pared by 1 base and J by 0 bases, with 4 bases between. CDR1 and CDR2 (germline): MNHNS, SASEGT. The CDR3 contains 14 residues.

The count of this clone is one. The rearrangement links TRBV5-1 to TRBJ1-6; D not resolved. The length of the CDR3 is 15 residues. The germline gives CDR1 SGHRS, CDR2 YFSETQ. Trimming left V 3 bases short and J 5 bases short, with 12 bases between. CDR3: CASSWIDPHNSPLHF. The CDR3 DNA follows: TGCGCCAGCAGCTGGATTGATCCACATAATTCACCCCTCCACTTT. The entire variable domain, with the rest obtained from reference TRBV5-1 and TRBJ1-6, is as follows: KAGVTQTPRYLIKTRGQQVTLSCSPISGHRSVSWYQQTPGQGLQFLFEYFSETQRNKGNFPGRFSGRQFSNSRSEMNVSTLELGDSALYLCASSWIDPHNSPLHFGNGTRLTVT.

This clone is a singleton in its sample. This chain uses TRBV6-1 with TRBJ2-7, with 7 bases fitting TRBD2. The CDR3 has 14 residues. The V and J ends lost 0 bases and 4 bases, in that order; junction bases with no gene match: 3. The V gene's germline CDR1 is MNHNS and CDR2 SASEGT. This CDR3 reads CASSEAGSGYEQYF. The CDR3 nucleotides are TGTGCCAGCAGTGAAGCGGGTAGCGGGTACGAGCAGTACTTC.

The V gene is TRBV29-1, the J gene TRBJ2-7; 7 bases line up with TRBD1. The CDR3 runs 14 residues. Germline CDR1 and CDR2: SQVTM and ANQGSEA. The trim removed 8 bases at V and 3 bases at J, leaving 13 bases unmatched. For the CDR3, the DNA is TGCAGCTTCCAGGGCCCAGGGGGAAGCTACGAGCAGTACTTC. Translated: CSFQGPGGSYEQYF.

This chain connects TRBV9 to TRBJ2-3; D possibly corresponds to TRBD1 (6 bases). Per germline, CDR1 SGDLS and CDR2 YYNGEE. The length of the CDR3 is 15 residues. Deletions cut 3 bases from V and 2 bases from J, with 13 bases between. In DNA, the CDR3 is TGTGCCAGCAGCGCCGACAGGCGTATCACAGATACGCAGTATTTT. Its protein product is CASSADRRITDTQYF.

The CDR3, as DNA: TGCGCCAGCAGCTTGGGAACTAGCGGGAGGACAGATACGCAGTATTTT. This codes for CASSLGTSGRTDTQYF. The chain combines TRBV5-1 with TRBJ2-3, with 12 bases aligning to TRBD2. CDR1 is SGHRS and CDR2 is YFSETQ in the germline V gene. After removal of 0 bases from V and 3 bases from J, the junction contained 2 bases not matched to a gene. This CDR3 contains 16 residues.

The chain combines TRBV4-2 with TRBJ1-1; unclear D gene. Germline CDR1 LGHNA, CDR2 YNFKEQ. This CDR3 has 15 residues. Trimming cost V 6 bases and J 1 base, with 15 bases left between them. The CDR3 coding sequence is TGTGCCAGCAGTCACTCGGGGTCACGGAACACTGAAGCTTTCTTT. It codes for CASSHSGSRNTEAFF.

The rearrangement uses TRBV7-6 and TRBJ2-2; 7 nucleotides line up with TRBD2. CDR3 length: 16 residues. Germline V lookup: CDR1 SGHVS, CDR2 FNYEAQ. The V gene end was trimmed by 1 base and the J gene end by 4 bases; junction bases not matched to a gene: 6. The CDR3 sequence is CASSLGGGSTTGELFF. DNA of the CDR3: TGTGCCAGCAGCTTAGGGGGCGGGAGTACCACCGGGGAGCTGTTTTTT.

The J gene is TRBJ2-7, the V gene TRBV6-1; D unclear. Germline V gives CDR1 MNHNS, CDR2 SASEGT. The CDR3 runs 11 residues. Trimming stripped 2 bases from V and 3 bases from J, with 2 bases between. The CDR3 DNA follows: TGTGCCAGCAGTGAAAACTACGAGCAGTACTTC. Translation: CASSENYEQYF.

This CDR3 reads CASSSPTSGAYSSYNEQFF. CDR3 in DNA: TGTGCCAGCAGTTCCCCGACTAGCGGGGCCTACAGCTCCTACAATGAGCAGTTCTTC. This chain connects TRBV27 to TRBJ2-1; 11 bases fit TRBD2. The germline V gene has CDR1 MNHEY and CDR2 SMNVEV (reference sequence). There are 19 residues in the CDR3. Trimming at V came to 4 bases and at J to 0 bases, leaving 11 bases not matched to a gene.

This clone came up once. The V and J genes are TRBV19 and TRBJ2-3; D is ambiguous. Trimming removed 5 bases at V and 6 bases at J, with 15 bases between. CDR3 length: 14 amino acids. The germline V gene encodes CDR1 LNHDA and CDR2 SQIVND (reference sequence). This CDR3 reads CASSGPSVRDTQYF. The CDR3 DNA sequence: TGTGCCAGTAGTGGCCCAAGCGTTCGGGATACGCAGTATTTT.

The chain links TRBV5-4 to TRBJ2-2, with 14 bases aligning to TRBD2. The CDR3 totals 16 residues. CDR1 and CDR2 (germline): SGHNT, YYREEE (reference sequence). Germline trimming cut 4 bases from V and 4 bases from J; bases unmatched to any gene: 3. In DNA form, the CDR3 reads TGTGCCAGCAGCGAGGGACTAGCGGGGGTCACCGGGGAGCTGTTTTTT. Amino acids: CASSEGLAGVTGELFF.

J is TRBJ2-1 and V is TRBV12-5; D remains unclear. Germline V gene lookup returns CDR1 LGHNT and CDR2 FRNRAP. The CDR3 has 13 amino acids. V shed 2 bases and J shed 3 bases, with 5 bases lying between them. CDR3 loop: CASGLSSYNEQFF. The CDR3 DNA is TGTGCTAGTGGTTTGTCTAGCTACAATGAGCAGTTCTTC. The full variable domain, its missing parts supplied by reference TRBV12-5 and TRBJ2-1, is DARVTQTPRHKVTEMGQEVTMRCQPILGHNTVFWYRQTMMQGLELLAYFRNRAPLDDSGMPKDRFSAEMPDATLATLKIQPSEPRDSAVYFCASGLSSYNEQFFGPGTRLTVL.